A selection of T cell receptor beta chains follows, all from one sample in a study of T-cell reconstitution after alpha-beta-depleted transplantation in children. TCRdb analysed the PCR reads with MiXCR anew, one entry per CDR3 protein. The sample has 450,000 to 700,000 distinct CDR3 sequences, about a quarter seen once. Sequencing used PBMCs, obtained before TCRalphabeta/CD19-depleted stem cell transplant. The source is a boy less than two years old with Wiskott-Aldrich syndrome, due to receive a stem cell transplant. Each CDR3 is given with its conserved first and last residue. The D gene is left open where the match is weak. Part of the rows lack a size; the others show once, few, many or a class for expanded clones.

clone size	D gene	J gene	V gene	CDR3 DNA	CDR3 protein
-	TRBD1	TRBJ2-7	TRBV27	TGTGCCAGCAGTTTATCTACCCCCGGGACAGGGACCTACGAGCAGTACTTC	CASSLSTPGTGTYEQYF
-	-	TRBJ2-7	TRBV20-1	TGCAGTGTCCTGACTGCCGTAGGGACCTACGAGCAGTACTTC	CSVLTAVGTYEQYF
few	TRBD1	TRBJ1-2	TRBV5-1	TGCGCCAGCAGCTCGGGACAGGGAATTGGCGGCTACACCTTC	CASSSGQGIGGYTF
few	-	TRBJ2-5	TRBV5-1	TGCGCCAGCAGCTGGGACCCCGCGTGGACCCAGTACTTC	CASSWDPAWTQYF
-	-	TRBJ2-7	TRBV20-1	TGCAGTGGCGGACACCCGAGCTCCTACGAGCAGTACTTC	CSGGHPSSYEQYF
-	-	TRBJ2-3	TRBV5-1	TGCGCCAGCAGCTCCGTCCCGAGGGGCGGGCAGTATTTT	CASSSVPRGGQYF
few	TRBD2	TRBJ2-7	TRBV20-1	TGCAGTGCGAACAACCGAGCGGGAGGGGCTGAGCAGTACTTC	CSANNRAGGAEQYF
-	-	TRBJ2-1	TRBV27	TGTGCCAGCAGTTCAACATTCAGCTCCTACAATGAGCAGTTCTTC	CASSSTFSSYNEQFF
-	TRBD2	TRBJ2-1	TRBV7-9	TGTGCCAGCAGCACCGACCTAGCGGGAGAAGCGTACAATGAGCAGTTCTTC	CASSTDLAGEAYNEQFF
-	-	TRBJ1-4	TRBV6-1	TGTGCCAGCAGAAATACGGGAGGGAATGAAAAACTGTTTTTT	CASRNTGGNEKLFF
-	-	TRBJ2-7	TRBV12-3/TRBV12-4	TGTGCCAGCAGTCAAAGGGCCTACGAGCAGTACTTC	CASSQRAYEQYF
few	-	TRBJ2-5	TRBV10-3	TGTGCCATCAGTGAAGCCAGCCAAGAGACCCAGTACTTC	CAISEASQETQYF
-	-	TRBJ1-2	TRBV9	TGTGCCAGCAGCGACAGAGCGGGGACTAACTATGGCTACACCTTC	CASSDRAGTNYGYTF
few	-	TRBJ1-4	TRBV12-3/TRBV12-4	TGTGCCAGCAGTTCCCGGGACACCAATAATGAAAAACTGTTTTTT	CASSSRDTNNEKLFF
-	-	TRBJ1-5	TRBV20-1	TGCAGTGCTCGCGTGGGAGATAGCAATCAGCCCCAGCATTTT	CSARVGDSNQPQHF
-	TRBD2	TRBJ2-1	TRBV18	TGTGCCAGCTCACCACGGGGGGTAGCGGGAGTATCCAATGAGCAGTTCTTC	CASSPRGVAGVSNEQFF
-	TRBD2	TRBJ2-3	TRBV7-2	TGTGCCAGCAGCCCAGCCGGGACTAGGGCAGATACGCAGTATTTT	CASSPAGTRADTQYF
few	TRBD1	TRBJ1-1	TRBV3-1	TGTGCCAGCAGCCAAGATGCGGAAGGGGGCATTAACACTGAAGCTTTCTTT	CASSQDAEGGINTEAFF
few	TRBD1	TRBJ2-7	TRBV29-1	TGCAGCGTTATACTACAGGGGTACGAGCAGTACTTC	CSVILQGYEQYF
few	-	TRBJ2-4	TRBV7-2	TGTGCCAGCAGCTTCCAAAGCGGCGGGTCAGCCAAAAACATTCAGTACTTC	CASSFQSGGSAKNIQYF
-	-	TRBJ2-1	TRBV12-3/TRBV12-4	TGTGCCAGCAGCCCTCTTATCTTCCAGCGGGTCTACAATGAGCAGTTCTTC	CASSPLIFQRVYNEQFF
-	-	TRBJ2-7	TRBV7-6	TGTGCCAGCAGCGGCGGGATGGGCTACGAGCAGTACTTC	CASSGGMGYEQYF
many	-	TRBJ2-7	TRBV29-1	TGCAGCGTTTTGAATGTCTACGAGCAGTACTTC	CSVLNVYEQYF
once	-	TRBJ2-2	TRBV28	TGTGCCAGCAGCCTTCCGCGGAGGGGGGGGGAGCTGTTTTTT	CASSLPRRGGELFF
once	-	TRBJ1-3	TRBV10-3	TGTGCCATCAGTGAGTCGAGGAACTCTGGAAACACCATATATTTT	CAISESRNSGNTIYF
few	TRBD1	TRBJ2-1	TRBV5-1	TGCGCCAGCAGTAGGACAGGGGGGGCTTACAATGAGCAGTTCTTC	CASSRTGGAYNEQFF
few	-	TRBJ2-2	TRBV2	TGTGCCAGCAGTCGCCAGGGGTCCGGGGAGCTGTTTTTT	CASSRQGSGELFF
-	-	TRBJ2-3	TRBV29-1	TGCAGCGTGGCCCCCTGGCCTAGCACAGATACGCAGTATTTT	CSVAPWPSTDTQYF
few	TRBD1	TRBJ2-1	TRBV11-1	TGTGCCAGCAGCTACGGTGGGACCCGGACAGGCGATAGCTCCTACAATGAGCAGTTCTTC	CASSYGGTRTGDSSYNEQFF
-	TRBD2	TRBJ2-3	TRBV5-1	TGCGCCAGCAGCTTGAGGCCCCTAGCGGGATCAACAGATACGCAGTATTTT	CASSLRPLAGSTDTQYF
few	-	TRBJ1-1	TRBV9	TGTGCCAGCAGCGTAGACGGCAGGGAGGGCACTGAAGCTTTCTTT	CASSVDGREGTEAFF
-	-	TRBJ2-2	TRBV2	TGTGCCAGCAGCCGCCTCCACCCGAGCACCGGGGAGCTGTTTTTT	CASSRLHPSTGELFF
few	TRBD2	TRBJ2-1	TRBV20-1	TGCAGTGCTCTCCCCTGGACTAGCGGGAAAAATGAGCAGTTCTTC	CSALPWTSGKNEQFF
few	TRBD2	TRBJ2-7	TRBV4-2	TGTGCCAGCAGCCTGGAGCGGGAGCACGGCGAGCAGTACTTC	CASSLEREHGEQYF
few	-	TRBJ2-1	TRBV5-6	TGTGCCAGCAGCTTTGAACTACATTACAATGAGCAGTTCTTC	CASSFELHYNEQFF
-	-	TRBJ1-5	TRBV12-3/TRBV12-4	TGTGCCAGCAGTTTAAGCAGGTTCAATCAGCCCCAGCATTTT	CASSLSRFNQPQHF
-	-	TRBJ2-5	TRBV12-3/TRBV12-4	TGTGCCAGCAGTCTAATACAAGGTGGGGAGACCCAGTACTTC	CASSLIQGGETQYF
-	-	TRBJ1-4	TRBV28	TGTGCCAGCAGGATTCCTCGTGTGGGAGCAACTAATGAAAAACTGTTTTTT	CASRIPRVGATNEKLFF
-	-	TRBJ2-3	TRBV3-1	TGTGCCAGCAGCCAAGAAGGGACCTCCCCGGGTACGCAGTATTTT	CASSQEGTSPGTQYF
few	-	TRBJ1-2	TRBV29-1	TGCAGCGTCTCCGGTGCAGGTGCTAACTATGGCTACACCTTC	CSVSGAGANYGYTF
few	TRBD1	TRBJ2-1	TRBV9	TGTGCCAGCAGCGTAGATGGACAGGGATACAATGAGCAGTTCTTC	CASSVDGQGYNEQFF
-	-	TRBJ2-3	TRBV7-2	TGTGCCAGCAGCTTTGAGATTACCACAGATACGCAGTATTTT	CASSFEITTDTQYF
-	TRBD2	TRBJ2-1	TRBV7-2	TGTGCCAGCAGCCAAACTAGCGGGAGTAGGGAGCAGTTCTTC	CASSQTSGSREQFF
-	TRBD2	TRBJ2-7	TRBV5-1	TGCGCCAGCAGCACGGGGGCTAGCGGGAGCCAGTACTTC	CASSTGASGSQYF
-	-	TRBJ1-4	TRBV12-3/TRBV12-4	TGTGCCAGCAGCCCATTGGGGGCAACTAATGAAAAACTGTTTTTT	CASSPLGATNEKLFF
few	-	TRBJ2-1	TRBV5-1	TGCGCCAGCAGCTTGGTAGAAGGGTTCCATGAGCAGTTCTTC	CASSLVEGFHEQFF
few	-	TRBJ1-4	TRBV18	TGTGCCAGCTCACCCCGGAACGCTAATGAAAAACTGTTTTTT	CASSPRNANEKLFF
few	-	TRBJ1-3	TRBV7-2	TGTGCCAGCAGCTTCCTAGGAAACACCATATATTTT	CASSFLGNTIYF
-	TRBD1	TRBJ1-2	TRBV30	TGTGCCTGGAGTGTCCAGGCAGGGGGCGGCTATGGCTACACCTTC	CAWSVQAGGGYGYTF
-	-	TRBJ1-5	TRBV28	TGTGCCAGCAGTCCAGACAGGAGAGATCAGCCCCAGCATTTT	CASSPDRRDQPQHF